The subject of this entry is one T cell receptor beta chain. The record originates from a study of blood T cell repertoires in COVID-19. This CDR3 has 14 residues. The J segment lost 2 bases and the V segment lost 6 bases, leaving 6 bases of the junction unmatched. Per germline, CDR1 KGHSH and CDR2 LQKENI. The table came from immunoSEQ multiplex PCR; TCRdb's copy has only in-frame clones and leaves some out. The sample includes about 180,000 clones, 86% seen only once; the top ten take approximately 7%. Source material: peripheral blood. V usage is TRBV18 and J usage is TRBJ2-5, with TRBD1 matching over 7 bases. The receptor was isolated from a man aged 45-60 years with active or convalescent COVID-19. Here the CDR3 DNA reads TGTGCCAGCTCCACAGGGGATGCTCAAGAGACCCAGTACTTC. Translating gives CASSTGDAQETQYF.